One T cell receptor beta chain is described in this entry. The sample is drawn from a study of blood T cell repertoires in COVID-19. Libraries were prepared by immunoSEQ multiplex PCR; TCRdb keeps only in-frame clonotypes and omits some of them. The sample holds about 250,000 clones, around 86% seen once. The germline V gene encodes CDR1 SGHVS and CDR2 FQNEAQ. This CDR3 comprises 14 residues. With V trimmed by 2 bases and J by 6 bases, 3 bases remained unmatched. The specimen was PBMCs or T cells enriched from blood (not recorded which). This chain joins TRBV7-8 and TRBJ1-5, with TRBD1 matching 8 bases. This receptor was taken from a man aged 18 to 29 who had recovered from COVID-19. The CDR3 nucleotides read TGTGCCAGCAGCTTACAGGGGGCTGGTCAGCCCCAGCATTTT. Amino acid sequence: CASSLQGAGQPQHF.